This T cell receptor (beta chain) was identified during a study of identical twins. With regard to this clonotype: Its specificity is not known.

Findings and caveats of the study: The same donors were not followed; conclusions instead depended on cross-sectional statistical analysis. Beta out-of-frame sequences showed weaker excess sharing between twins.

Every sampled donor was Caucasian and healthy. TCRdb re-called the 5' RACE reads through MiXCR, storing one row per CDR3 protein. The sample lists 1.5 million to 2 million distinct CDR3 sequences, under 35% occurring once. This CDR3 has 15 amino acids. V lost 4 bases to trimming and J lost 6 bases; unmatched junction nucleotides: 8. This clonotype was sampled from a newborn girl in good health. Material for sequencing was cord blood. The chain combines TRBV12-3 or TRBV12-4 with TRBJ2-4; 8 bases match TRBD2. Here the CDR3 reads CASSSSGSRRNIQYF. DNA of the CDR3: TGTGCCAGCAGTTCCAGCGGGAGCCGGAGAAACATTCAGTACTTC.